This entry is about one TCR beta chain. This CDR3 comprises 14 residues. The source of the sample is a study of blood T cell repertoires in COVID-19. Study-level information: PBMCs, B-cell-depleted T cells, or T cells provided the cDNA or gDNA that made up the material.

Adults between roughly 18 and 95 years of age took part from 20 to 25 US areas. Two negative PCRs, clearance, or symptom resolution characterized the recovered Cohort 3 donors. Authors' data handling: By means of reference gene primer amplification, nucleated cell counts were estimated. Profiling relied on immunoSEQ multiplex PCR, and the TCRdb table lists in-frame clones only, not all of them. From that table come the V and J calls and clone size; the DNA was used to work out D and trimming. The data show 310,000 or so clones, about nine tenths seen once. The chain recombines TRBV21-1 with TRBJ2-1; the table's D call TRBD1 went unverified against the DNA. TRBV21-1 is listed as a pseudogene. Sequencing used PBMCs or T cells enriched from blood (not recorded which). The TCR comes from a woman in her late teens or twenties who had recovered from COVID-19. The CDR3: CASSTTGSYNEQFF. The CDR3 DNA is TGTGCCAGCAGCACGACAGGATCCTACAATGAGCAGTTCTTC.